This passage covers 30 T cell receptor beta chains from one sample sequenced in a study of T cells in narcolepsy. Method: immunoSEQ multiplex PCR; TCRdb's copy keeps in-frame clones and lacks some. The top ten clones hold about 1.3% of a sample with around 24,000 clones, about four fifths of them seen once. The sequenced sample was CD45RA- memory CD4+ T cells from PBMCs. These receptors were obtained from a human donor with narcolepsy.

V and J are TRBV4-3 and TRBJ2-5, with 10 bases matching TRBD1. The end of the DNA is better explained by TRBJ2-7, so the J call may be wrong. Germline CDR1 LGHNA, CDR2 YSLEER. CDR3 length: 15 residues. The CDR3 DNA follows: TGCGCCAGCAGCCAAGCGGGACAGGGGCCCTACGAGCAGTACTTC. Residues: CASSQAGQGPYEQYF.

This chain joins TRBV19 and TRBJ2-7; 12 nucleotides agree with TRBD1. Germline V gene sequence: CDR1 LNHDA, CDR2 SQIVND (reference sequence). CDR3 length: 14 amino acids. After removal of 6 bases from V and 5 bases from J, the junction contained 5 bases not matched to a gene. The DNA for the CDR3 is TGTGCCAGTAGCCGGGGGACAGGGGGCGACGAGCAGTACTTC. Amino acid sequence: CASSRGTGGDEQYF.

The gene calls are TRBV5-1 and TRBJ1-3; possibly TRBD1 for D (5 bases). In germline, CDR1 is SGHRS, CDR2 YFSETQ. CDR3 length: 15 residues. Trimming cost V 0 bases and J 4 bases, with 11 bases left between them. The CDR3 is CASSLAPGSGNTIYF. In DNA, the CDR3 is TGCGCCAGCAGCTTGGCACCAGGGTCCGGAAACACCATATATTTT.

V and J are TRBV19 and TRBJ1-1; 8 bases align to TRBD1. J lost 7 bases, V lost 5 bases, and 6 bases had no gene match. CDR1 is LNHDA and CDR2 is SQIVND in the germline V gene (reference sequence). The CDR3 is 13 amino acids. Here the CDR3 DNA reads TGTGCCAGTAGTGGGGCAGGGGGCCTTGAAGCTTTCTTT. The encoded protein is CASSGAGGLEAFF.

The chain recombines TRBV29-1 with TRBJ1-3; D gene uncertain. CDR1 and CDR2 (germline): SQVTM, ANQGSEA. Trimming left V 7 bases short and J 0 bases short, with 16 bases between. The CDR3 consists of 15 residues. Written as DNA, the CDR3 is TGCAGCGCCCAAACGGGCATCTACTCTGGAAACACCATATATTTT. Encoded protein: CSAQTGIYSGNTIYF.

This chain links TRBV27 with TRBJ1-2; D remains unclear. The CDR3 consists of 14 residues. V was clipped by 3 bases and J by 7 bases, with 15 bases between them. Germline loops: CDR1 MNHEY, CDR2 SMNVEV (reference sequence). The CDR3 spells CASSFLAWKGGYTF. Written as DNA, the CDR3 is TGTGCCAGCAGTTTTCTGGCTTGGAAGGGTGGCTACACCTTC.

The chain links TRBV11-2 to TRBJ2-5; D may correspond to TRBD1 or TRBD2 (6 bases each). The CDR3 runs 15 residues. The V end lost 0 bases, the J end lost 1 base, and 9 bases lay between the germline ends. CDR1 is SGHAT and CDR2 is FQNNGV in the germline V gene. CDR3 loop: CASSLDEGGQETQYF. CDR3 in DNA: TGTGCCAGCAGCTTAGACGAGGGGGGCCAAGAGACCCAGTACTTC.

The V gene is TRBV4-2, the J gene TRBJ2-5, with D perhaps matching TRBD1 (6 bases). The CDR3 has 14 amino acids. Trimming stripped 2 bases from V and 1 base from J, with 8 bases between. The V gene's germline CDR1 is LGHNA and CDR2 YNFKEQ. Here the CDR3 reads CASSQKQGQETQYF. For the CDR3, the DNA is TGTGCCAGCAGCCAAAAACAGGGCCAAGAGACCCAGTACTTC.

The V gene is TRBV4-2, the J gene TRBJ2-7; TRBD2 aligns across 9 bases. V dropped 4 bases and J dropped 7; count of bases not matched to a gene: 23. This CDR3 contains 19 residues. In germline, CDR1 is LGHNA, CDR2 YNFKEQ. The CDR3 DNA reads TGTGCCAGCAGCCTAAGTCTCGGCGGCTTGACTAGCGGACTTGTAGAGCAGTACTTC. Encoded protein: CASSLSLGGLTSGLVEQYF.

The chain couples TRBV28 to TRBJ2-3; no clear D. Trimming took 5 bases from V and 2 from J, leaving 5 bases between them. The CDR3 extends over 12 amino acids. Germline CDR1 MDHEN, CDR2 SYDVKM. CDR3: CASSQITDTQYF. The CDR3 bases are TGTGCCAGCAGTCAAATCACAGATACGCAGTATTTT.

The V call is TRBV5-1, the J call TRBJ2-3, with 8 bases fitting TRBD2. Trimming took 8 bases from V and 11 from J; bases not matched to a gene: 13. Germline V gene sequence: CDR1 SGHRS, CDR2 YFSETQ. The CDR3 has 13 amino acids. The CDR3 DNA reads TGCGCCAGTATGCTAGCGGGTGGAGGAGAGCAGTATTTT. Its protein product is CASMLAGGGEQYF.

The CDR3 region has the DNA TGTGCCAGCAGGACGAGTACAGGGACGGGGGAGACCCAGTACTTC. Protein: CASRTSTGTGETQYF. The V and J genes are TRBV7-9 and TRBJ2-5; a weak D match, TRBD1 (6 bases). This CDR3 region has 15 residues. Germline V gene data show CDR1 as SEHNR and CDR2 as FQNEAQ (reference sequence). Trimming left V 6 bases short and J 5 bases short, with 19 bases between.

The V call is TRBV6-6, the J call TRBJ1-1; tentative D call: TRBD1 (5 bases). Germline CDR1 is MNHNY and CDR2 is SVGAGI (reference sequence). There are 13 residues in the CDR3. Trimming stripped 6 bases from V and 0 bases from J, with 8 bases between. CDR3 nucleotide sequence: TGTGCCAGCAGGGGAGGGGTGAACACTGAAGCTTTCTTT. As protein: CASRGGVNTEAFF.

This clone was seen a handful of times. The genes are TRBV6-6 and TRBJ1-4; D gene ambiguous. Trimming removed 4 bases at V and 5 bases at J, with 11 bases between. The CDR3 spans 14 residues. Germline V gene data show CDR1 as MNHNY and CDR2 as SVGAGI (reference sequence). As DNA, the CDR3 is TGTGCCAGCAGTTCAGACCAACAGAATGAAAAACTGTTTTTT. Its protein product is CASSSDQQNEKLFF.

This chain uses TRBV7-2 with TRBJ2-5; the D is unclear. The length of the CDR3 is 13 residues. Germline V gene sequence: CDR1 SGHTA, CDR2 FQGNSA. V was clipped by 4 bases and J by 5 bases, with 11 bases between them. CDR3 sequence (DNA): TGTGCCAGCAGCTCAGTAGACTCGGAGACCCAGTACTTC. Residues: CASSSVDSETQYF. The full variable domain, in which reference TRBV7-2 and TRBJ2-5 provide the parts outside the CDR3, is GAGVSQSPSNKVTEKGKDVELRCDPISGHTALYWYRQSLGQGLEFLIYFQGNSAPDKSGLPSDRFSAERTGGSVSTLTIQRTQQEDSAVYLCASSSVDSETQYFGPGTRLLVL.

This clone was recorded once. The V call is TRBV28, the J call TRBJ2-7; D is uncertain. V lost 2 bases to trimming and J lost 5 bases, with 13 bases between them. The CDR3 loop spans 14 amino acids. Germline V gene sequence: CDR1 MDHEN, CDR2 SYDVKM. Here the CDR3 reads CASSLNLGPNEQYF. The DNA of the CDR3 is TGTGCCAGCAGTTTAAACCTAGGACCCAACGAGCAGTACTTC.

V and J are TRBV23-1 and TRBJ2-7, with 10 bases fitting TRBD2. Being an ORF, TRBV23-1 has a function that is uncertain. The V and J ends lost 0 bases and 2 bases, in that order; junction bases with no gene match: 1. This CDR3 contains 15 residues. CDR3 residues: CASSQSTSGAYEQYF. In DNA, the CDR3 is TGCGCCAGCAGTCAATCAACTAGCGGGGCCTACGAGCAGTACTTC.

The gene calls are TRBV11-2 and TRBJ2-3; D remains unclear. Germline loops: CDR1 SGHAT, CDR2 FQNNGV. Trimming took 1 base from V and 2 from J, leaving 7 bases between them. CDR3 size: 14 residues. The CDR3 protein is CASSLARVTDTQYF. The CDR3 DNA reads TGTGCCAGCAGCTTAGCCAGAGTCACAGATACGCAGTATTTT.

The V gene is TRBV6-4, the J gene TRBJ1-5, with D possibly matching TRBD1 (5 bases). The CDR3 contains 13 residues. Trimming removed 4 bases at V and 3 bases at J, with 7 bases between. The germline gives CDR1 MRHNA, CDR2 SNTAGT. The CDR3: CASSGGPNQPQHF. CDR3 DNA sequence: TGTGCCAGCAGTGGGGGACCCAATCAGCCCCAGCATTTT.

The chain couples TRBV6-1 to TRBJ2-2; 7 bases are a match to TRBD2. This CDR3 has 16 amino acids. V shed 4 bases and J 1 base; nucleotides not matched to a gene: 6. Germline V CDR1 and CDR2: MNHNS, SASEGT. The CDR3 DNA sequence: TGTGCCAGCAGTGCCTGGACTAGTGTGAACACCGGGGAGCTGTTTTTT. Protein: CASSAWTSVNTGELFF.

The chain combines TRBV10-3 with TRBJ2-6; D is ambiguous. The V and J ends lost 3 bases and 5 bases respectively, with 23 bases between them. CDR3 length: 19 amino acids. From germline, CDR1 is ENHRY and CDR2 SYGVKD. DNA for the CDR3: TGTGCCATCAGTGATTTCCCCTGTAGATACAAAAGTCGGGCCAACGTCCTGACTTTC. Protein sequence: CAISDFPCRYKSRANVLTF.

The chain employs TRBV7-2 and TRBJ1-2; the D gene is possibly TRBD1 (5 bases). The V end lost 3 bases, the J end lost 4 bases, and 9 bases lay between the germline ends. The CDR3 runs 13 residues. Germline loops: CDR1 SGHTA, CDR2 FQGNSA. Written as DNA, the CDR3 is TGTGCCAGCAGCTTTGACAGCCGCTATGGCTACACCTTC. As protein: CASSFDSRYGYTF.

The chain couples TRBV19 to TRBJ1-3; D is undetermined. Looked up from germline, CDR1 is LNHDA and CDR2 is SQIVND (reference sequence). CDR3 size: 17 residues. Trimming cost V 1 base and J 0 bases, with 13 bases left between them. CDR3 region: CASSIVGDPSSGNTIYF. The CDR3 nucleotides are TGTGCCAGTAGTATAGTCGGGGATCCCAGCTCTGGAAACACCATATATTTT.

This clone came up once. The chain uses TRBV28 and TRBJ1-6, with D unresolved. Trimming took 4 bases from V and 2 from J, leaving 6 bases between them. Germline CDR1 MDHEN, CDR2 SYDVKM. The CDR3 runs 14 residues. Here the CDR3 reads CASSSGTYNSPLHF. CDR3 DNA: TGTGCCAGCAGTTCCGGGACCTATAATTCACCCCTCCACTTT.

This clone appeared a single time. V usage is TRBV18 and J usage is TRBJ2-7, with 9 positions matching TRBD1. V shed 5 bases and J 4 bases; nucleotides not matched to a gene: 9. Germline assignment: CDR1 KGHSH and CDR2 LQKENI. The CDR3 runs 15 residues. CDR3 sequence (DNA): TGTGCCAGCTCATCCGGACAGGGGAGAGGGTACGAGCAGTACTTC. Protein: CASSSGQGRGYEQYF.

This clone was observed a handful of times. The chain combines TRBV10-3 with TRBJ2-1; D is possibly TRBD2 (5 bases). In germline, CDR1 is ENHRY, CDR2 SYGVKD. Trimming removed 6 bases at V and 5 bases at J, with 8 bases between. This CDR3 contains 12 residues. CDR3 loop: CAISGNNNEQFF. Here the CDR3 DNA reads TGTGCCATCAGCGGGAATAACAATGAGCAGTTCTTC.

The V call is TRBV7-3, the J call TRBJ2-3, with 10 bases identical to TRBD1. Germline CDR1 and CDR2: SGHTA and FQGTGA. The length of the CDR3 is 16 residues. After removal of 2 bases from V and 3 bases from J, the junction contained 5 bases not matched to a gene. Written as DNA, the CDR3 is TGTGCCAGCAGCTTAGGGGACAGGGGACGAACAGATACGCAGTATTTT. Its translation is CASSLGDRGRTDTQYF.

This sequence joins TRBV19 and TRBJ1-2; possibly TRBD1 for D (5 bases). CDR3 size: 16 residues. V was trimmed by 4 bases and J by 0 bases, leaving 15 bases between them. The germline CDR1 and CDR2 sequences are LNHDA and SQIVND (reference sequence). The CDR3 protein is CASSRGNGSSNYGYTF. For the CDR3, the DNA is TGTGCCAGTAGTAGGGGGAACGGAAGTTCTAACTATGGCTACACCTTC. The complete variable domain, with remaining parts taken from reference TRBV19 and TRBJ1-2, reads DGGITQSPKYLFRKEGQNVTLSCEQNLNHDAMYWYRQDPGQGLRLIYYSQIVNDFQKGDIAEGYSVSREKKESFPLTVTSAQKNPTAFYLCASSRGNGSSNYGYTFGSGTRLTVV.

V usage is TRBV18 and J usage is TRBJ2-3; 9 bases fit TRBD2. CDR1 and CDR2 from the germline V gene are KGHSH and LQKENI. V lost 3 bases and J lost 2; bases outside the gene matches: 15. The CDR3 totals 19 residues. DNA of the CDR3: TGTGCCAGCTCACCCTACTCCTCCGGGCTAGCGGGGCTCACAGATACGCAGTATTTT. Translation: CASSPYSSGLAGLTDTQYF.

V usage is TRBV5-6 and J usage is TRBJ2-7, with TRBD1 identical over 10 bases. From germline, CDR1 is SGHDT and CDR2 YYEEEE. V lost 9 bases, J lost 0 bases, and 12 bases stayed unmatched. The CDR3 length is 16 residues. The CDR3 nucleotides are TGTGCCACCGGAAAGGGACAGGGGATGGGCTCCTACGAGCAGTACTTC. Its protein product is CATGKGQGMGSYEQYF.